A single sample gave rise to the 9 T cell receptor beta chains below, sequenced in a study of T cells after yellow fever vaccination. A single record per CDR3 protein comes from TCRdb applying MiXCR to the 5' RACE reads. The table includes over 250,000 distinct CDR3 sequences, about 4% detected once. Sequenced here: PBMCs, sampled 5 days after the yellow fever booster vaccination. The receptors come from a man in his late teens or twenties who received the YFV17D yellow fever vaccine.

This clonotype was counted only a few times. The chain has TRBV13 and TRBJ1-3; D not certain. Per germline, CDR1 PRHDT and CDR2 FYEKMQ (reference sequence). Trimming removed 5 bases from V and 9 bases from J, with 8 bases in between. The CDR3 covers 11 residues. This CDR3 is CASSPLGTIYF. DNA for the CDR3: TGTGCCAGCAGCCCGTTGGGCACCATATATTTT.

The sample holds a few counts of this clonotype. The rearrangement links TRBV7-9 to TRBJ1-6; 9 bases line up with TRBD1. The CDR3 spans 16 residues. Germline CDR1 SEHNR, CDR2 FQNEAQ (reference sequence). With 0 bases clipped from V and 8 bases from J, the junction kept 5 bases outside the gene matches. As DNA, the CDR3 is TGTGCCAGCAGCTTAGCGGGACAGGGAGTCTATTCACCCCTCCACTTT. It yields the protein CASSLAGQGVYSPLHF.

In its sample, this clonotype was seen a few times. V usage is TRBV20-1 and J usage is TRBJ2-7; the D gene is possibly TRBD2 (6 bases). CDR1 is DFQATT and CDR2 is SNEGSKA in the germline V gene (reference sequence). The V and J ends lost 3 bases and 5 bases respectively, with 14 bases between them. The CDR3 runs 13 residues. The CDR3 DNA follows: TGCAGTGCTAGCCCCCGGGGGTACCACGAGCAGTACTTC. Translation gives CSASPRGYHEQYF.

This chain connects TRBV9 to TRBJ2-2; D gene uncertain. CDR3 size: 17 residues. Germline assignment: CDR1 SGDLS and CDR2 YYNGEE. V gave up 0 bases and J gave up 5 bases, with 17 bases separating them. CDR3: CASSVATDTGMTGELFF. CDR3 DNA: TGTGCCAGCAGCGTAGCTACAGATACTGGGATGACCGGGGAGCTGTTTTTT.

This clonotype was seen repeatedly, ten times or more. CDR3 in amino acids: CASSLWGLTGGSEKLFF. CDR3 coding DNA: TGTGCCAGCAGCTTATGGGGACTGACAGGGGGCAGTGAAAAACTGTTTTTT. The chain combines TRBV7-2 with TRBJ1-4; 10 bases are shared with TRBD1. Germline CDR1 and CDR2: SGHTA and FQGNSA. This CDR3 contains 17 residues. With 2 bases clipped from V and 7 bases from J, the junction kept 10 bases outside the gene matches. The entire variable domain, with the rest obtained from reference TRBV7-2 and TRBJ1-4, is as follows: GAGVSQSPSNKVTEKGKDVELRCDPISGHTALYWYRQSLGQGLEFLIYFQGNSAPDKSGLPSDRFSAERTGGSVSTLTIQRTQQEDSAVYLCASSLWGLTGGSEKLFFGSGTQLSVL.

The chain combines TRBV7-3 with TRBJ2-6; 7 nucleotides match TRBD1. Trimming at V came to 5 bases and at J to 0 bases, leaving 16 bases not matched to a gene. The germline V gene encodes CDR1 SGHTA and CDR2 FQGTGA. The CDR3 length is 20 residues. This CDR3 is CASSLFGQASVPSGANVLTF. CDR3 sequence (DNA): TGTGCCAGCAGCCTCTTCGGACAGGCGTCGGTCCCCTCTGGGGCCAACGTCCTGACTTTC.

The rearrangement joins TRBV20-1 to TRBJ2-2; D not certain. From germline, CDR1 is DFQATT and CDR2 SNEGSKA (reference sequence). The CDR3 consists of 13 residues. V lost 4 bases and J lost 1, with 7 bases in between. The CDR3 spells CSATRVNTGELFF. In DNA form, the CDR3 reads TGCAGTGCTACTAGGGTGAACACCGGGGAGCTGTTTTTT.

At least ten counts were recorded for this clonotype. The chain employs TRBV12-3 or TRBV12-4 and TRBJ2-5; no clear D. The CDR3 sequence is 13 residues long. Trimming shortened V by 2 bases and J by 2 bases, and 6 bases separated the two germline ends. In DNA form, the CDR3 reads TGTGCCAGCAGTTTAAACAGACAAGAGACCCAGTACTTC. This sequence encodes CASSLNRQETQYF.

The gene calls are TRBV7-2 and TRBJ2-1; D possibly matches TRBD1 or TRBD2 (6 bases each). V was pared by 5 bases and J by 4 bases, with 15 bases between. In germline, CDR1 is SGHTA, CDR2 FQGNSA. The CDR3 extends over 15 amino acids. The CDR3, as DNA: TGTGCCAGCAGCGCTCGGGGGCCCTTATACAATGAGCAGTTCTTC. Protein: CASSARGPLYNEQFF.